Shown below are 27 T cell receptor beta chains from a single sample sequenced in a study of shared clonotypes between healthy human individuals. Measured with immunoSEQ multiplex PCR; TCRdb has only the in-frame clones, and not every one. This sample has roughly 2,000,000 clones, with less than 95% found just once. Cells designated naive CD8 were CD45RO-negative and were positively selected for CCR7, with terminally differentiated effector memory CD45RA+ cells excluded. The sample consisted of naive CD8+ T cells sorted from blood. The receptors originated from a young man in good health.

As regards this clone: Other DNA sequences in this sample translate to the same CDR3. V gene TRBV9 combines with J gene TRBJ2-1; no clear D. The length of the CDR3 is 13 residues. Trimming took 0 bases from V and 3 from J, leaving 4 bases between them. Germline V lookup: CDR1 SGDLS, CDR2 YYNGEE. The CDR3, as DNA: TGTGCCAGCAGCGTAGCCAACTACAATGAGCAGTTCTTC. It translates to CASSVANYNEQFF.

The rearrangement links TRBV14 to TRBJ2-1; D unresolved. With 4 bases removed from V and 5 bases from J, the gap between germline ends came to 9 bases. Germline values: CDR1 SGHDN, CDR2 FVKESK. The CDR3 totals 13 residues. The CDR3 DNA follows: TGTGCCAGCAGCCTCCTTGGCGACAATGAGCAGTTCTTC. This codes for CASSLLGDNEQFF.

This clone was seen ten or more times. The V call is TRBV7-2, the J call TRBJ2-7, with 9 bases aligning to TRBD1. The CDR3 covers 15 residues. Germline CDR1 and CDR2: SGHTA and FQGNSA. V lost 5 bases and J lost 2; bases outside the gene matches: 7. The chain's CDR3 is CASSPSGTGTYEQYF. The CDR3 nucleotides read TGTGCCAGCAGCCCATCTGGGACAGGGACCTACGAGCAGTACTTC.

J is TRBJ1-2 and V is TRBV6-1; perhaps TRBD1 as D (6 bases). The CDR3 runs to 13 residues. V was shortened by 6 bases and J by 1 base, with 9 bases between the two germline ends. Germline V gene sequence: CDR1 MNHNS, CDR2 SASEGT. CDR3: CASRGQFNYGYTF. CDR3 sequence (DNA): TGTGCCAGCAGAGGACAGTTTAACTATGGCTACACCTTC.

The rearrangement uses TRBV7-8 and TRBJ1-1; D remains ambiguous. Trimming took 5 bases from V and 1 from J, leaving 8 bases between them. This CDR3 has 13 amino acids. The germline gives CDR1 SGHVS, CDR2 FQNEAQ. Written as DNA, the CDR3 is TGTGCCAGCAGCCAAGCGGAGAACACTGAAGCTTTCTTT. It is translated as CASSQAENTEAFF. The variable domain in full, completed from reference TRBV7-8 and TRBJ1-1, reads GAGVSQSPRYKVAKRGQDVALRCDPISGHVSLFWYQQALGQGPEFLTYFQNEAQLDKSGLPSDRFFAERPEGSVSTLKIQRTQQEDSAVYLCASSQAENTEAFFGQGTRLTVV.

The CDR3 DNA is TGTGCCACCAGCCCCGCCGTGAGGGTCAACGAGCAGTACTTC. This gives the protein CATSPAVRVNEQYF. The chain recombines TRBV15 with TRBJ2-7, with D perhaps TRBD2 (5 bases). The CDR3 runs 14 residues. Germline values: CDR1 LNHNV, CDR2 YYDKDF (reference sequence). Trimming pared 5 bases from V and 5 bases from J, leaving 16 bases between.

V is TRBV9 and J is TRBJ1-2; no reliable D call. This CDR3 has 14 residues. Germline V gene sequence: CDR1 SGDLS, CDR2 YYNGEE. Trimming took off 3 bases at V and 4 bases at J, with 13 bases between the two ends. CDR3 region: CASSAPGLSYGYTF. In DNA form, the CDR3 reads TGTGCCAGCAGCGCCCCCGGGCTCTCCTATGGCTACACCTTC.

Comment on this clone: A read error may account for a junction end that differs from germline. CDR3 sequence (DNA): TGTGCTAGCAGCCGTCTGGGACAGGACCAAGAGACCCAGTACTTC. Its translation: CASSRLGQDQETQYF. The V gene is TRBV7-7, the J gene TRBJ2-5; 8 nucleotides line up with TRBD1. The CDR3 extends over 15 amino acids. Germline V gene lookup returns CDR1 SSHAT and CDR2 FNYEAQ (reference sequence). The complete variable domain, with remaining parts taken from reference TRBV7-7 and TRBJ2-5, reads GAGVSQSPRYKVTKRGQDVTLRCDPISSHATLYWYQQALGQGPEFLTYFNYEAQPDKSGLPSDRFSAERPEGSISTLTIQRTEQRDSAMYRCASSRLGQDQETQYFGPGTRLLVL.

The rearrangement joins TRBV4-1 to TRBJ2-1, with D perhaps matching TRBD2 (6 bases). Germline lookup yields CDR1 MGHRA and CDR2 YSYEKL. Trimming removed 2 bases from V and 7 bases from J, with 12 bases in between. The CDR3 has 14 residues. The CDR3, as DNA: TGCGCCAGCAGCCAAAACAGTGGAGGGAATGAGCAGTTCTTC. Its protein product is CASSQNSGGNEQFF.

The genes are TRBV6-6 and TRBJ2-1; a possible D gene is TRBD2 (7 bases). This CDR3 is 16 amino acids long. V was clipped by 2 bases and J by 0 bases, with 11 bases between them. Germline V gives CDR1 MNHNY, CDR2 SVGAGI (reference sequence). This chain's CDR3 is CASSYEGEGSYNEQFF. The CDR3 DNA reads as TGTGCCAGCAGTTACGAGGGGGAGGGCTCCTACAATGAGCAGTTCTTC.

The chain employs TRBV6-5 and TRBJ1-1; the D gene is possibly TRBD1 (5 bases). This CDR3 contains 14 residues. Per germline, CDR1 MNHEY and CDR2 SVGAGI. Trimming shortened V by 0 bases and J by 3 bases, and 8 bases separated the two germline ends. The CDR3 spells CASSYSRQYTEAFF. The CDR3 nucleotides read TGTGCCAGCAGTTACTCACGACAGTACACTGAAGCTTTCTTT.

The chain uses TRBV10-1 and TRBJ1-1; D unresolved. The CDR3 covers 11 residues. The germline V gene encodes CDR1 WNHNN and CDR2 SYGVQD (reference sequence). Trimming pared 7 bases from V and 7 bases from J, leaving 10 bases between. The CDR3 protein is CASNRGNEAFF. In DNA form, the CDR3 reads TGCGCCAGCAACCGAGGGAATGAAGCTTTCTTT.

The rearrangement links TRBV6-6 to TRBJ2-5; TRBD1 aligns across 9 bases. V lost 6 bases and J lost 5; bases outside the gene matches: 4. The CDR3 sequence is 13 residues long. From germline, CDR1 is MNHNY and CDR2 SVGAGI (reference sequence). This CDR3 is CASRHTGGETQYF. DNA of the CDR3: TGTGCCAGCAGACATACAGGGGGCGAGACCCAGTACTTC.

This chain links TRBV2 with TRBJ2-7; D gene unclear. V was clipped by 3 bases and J by 3 bases, with 15 bases between them. The CDR3 has 15 amino acids. Per the germline V gene, CDR1 is SNHLY and CDR2 is FYNNEI. CDR3 protein: CASSEVAGTYYEQYF. The CDR3 DNA is TGTGCCAGCAGTGAGGTGGCCGGCACCTACTACGAGCAGTACTTC.

About this clone itself: This same CDR3 is encoded by further DNA sequences in the sample. The J gene is TRBJ1-5, the V gene TRBV28; D is undetermined. This CDR3 spans 14 amino acids. The V end lost 3 bases, the J end lost 1 base, and 7 bases lay between the germline ends. CDR1 is MDHEN and CDR2 is SYDVKM in the germline V gene. The CDR3 loop is CASSFGVSNQPQHF. DNA for the CDR3: TGTGCCAGCAGTTTCGGGGTAAGCAATCAGCCCCAGCATTTT.

This sequence joins TRBV9 and TRBJ2-7; 8 bases are shared with TRBD1. Germline lookup yields CDR1 SGDLS and CDR2 YYNGEE. Trimming removed 0 bases from V and 5 bases from J; junction bases left unmatched: 10. The CDR3 has 16 amino acids. CDR3 nucleotides: TGTGCCAGCAGCGTAGGGTCTCAGGGGGCCGTCGACGAGCAGTACTTC. Amino acid sequence: CASSVGSQGAVDEQYF.

Of note for this clone: The sample contains more than one DNA sequence encoding this CDR3. This rearrangement joins TRBV27 to TRBJ2-2; D is undetermined. Germline-derived CDR1 and CDR2 are MNHEY and SMNVEV (reference sequence). Trimming took 3 bases from V and 4 from J, leaving 6 bases between them. This CDR3 has 13 residues. CDR3 region: CASSLVFTGELFF. The CDR3 DNA follows: TGTGCCAGCAGTTTGGTCTTCACCGGGGAGCTGTTTTTT.

The rearrangement joins TRBV6-1 to TRBJ2-7, with 11 bases matching TRBD2. Trimming removed 6 bases from V and 4 bases from J; junction bases left unmatched: 8. Germline CDR1 is MNHNS and CDR2 is SASEGT. The CDR3 spans 15 residues. CDR3 loop: CASREGLAEQYEQYF. CDR3 nucleotide sequence: TGTGCCAGCAGGGAGGGACTAGCGGAACAGTACGAGCAGTACTTC.

The rearrangement joins TRBV19 to TRBJ1-1; D ambiguous. V lost 5 bases, J lost 1 base, and 11 bases lay in between. The germline V gene encodes CDR1 LNHDA and CDR2 SQIVND (reference sequence). The CDR3 runs to 14 residues. The DNA for the CDR3 is TGTGCCAGTAGTTTACAACTGGCGAACACTGAAGCTTTCTTT. It specifies CASSLQLANTEAFF.

The chain is built from TRBV11-2 and TRBJ2-3, with D possibly matching TRBD1 (5 bases). CDR3 length: 16 residues. Germline lookup yields CDR1 SGHAT and CDR2 FQNNGV. With 5 bases removed from V and 2 bases from J, the gap between germline ends came to 17 bases. The CDR3 spells CASSDPGFPSTDTQYF. The CDR3 DNA reads as TGTGCCAGCAGCGACCCAGGGTTTCCCTCCACAGATACGCAGTATTTT.

The rearrangement uses TRBV7-9 and TRBJ2-7; TRBD1 aligns across 10 bases. Per germline, CDR1 SEHNR and CDR2 FQNEAQ (reference sequence). This CDR3 spans 15 amino acids. The V gene end was trimmed by 4 bases and the J gene end by 5 bases; junction bases not matched to a gene: 8. The CDR3 sequence is CASSYPGTGANEQYF. In nucleotides, the CDR3 is TGTGCCAGCAGCTATCCCGGGACAGGGGCTAACGAGCAGTACTTC.

The chain employs TRBV28 and TRBJ1-1, with 8 bases aligning to TRBD1. V shed 0 bases and J 6 bases; nucleotides not matched to a gene: 3. The CDR3 has 14 amino acids. Germline CDR1 is MDHEN and CDR2 is SYDVKM. DNA for the CDR3: TGTGCCAGCAGTTTATGGGGCAGGGGGCCTGAAGCTTTCTTT. Its protein product is CASSLWGRGPEAFF.

The chain recombines TRBV5-6 with TRBJ1-2; 8 nucleotides match TRBD1. The V and J ends lost 3 bases and 4 bases, in that order; junction bases with no gene match: 8. Germline V gene data show CDR1 as SGHDT and CDR2 as YYEEEE. This CDR3 spans 15 amino acids. The CDR3 DNA is TGTGCCAGCAGCTCCGGACAGGGAGATGTCTATGGCTACACCTTC. Residues: CASSSGQGDVYGYTF.

The J gene is TRBJ1-2, the V gene TRBV30, with TRBD1 matching 7 bases. The germline gives CDR1 GTSNPN, CDR2 SVGIG (reference sequence). CDR3 length equals 14 residues. V was clipped by 0 bases and J by 8 bases; unmatched bases: 9. The CDR3 DNA reads TGTGCCTGGAGTGTAGCGCAGGGGGTAGACGGCTACACCTTC. It is translated as CAWSVAQGVDGYTF. Combining the CDR3 with reference TRBV30 and TRBJ1-2 gives the whole variable domain SQTIHQWPATLVQPVGSPLSLECTVEGTSNPNLYWYRQAAGRGLQLLFYSVGIGQISSEVPQNLSASRPQDRQFILSSKKLLLSDSGFYLCAWSVAQGVDGYTFGSGTRLTVV.

This rearrangement joins TRBV7-9 to TRBJ2-7; the D gene is possibly TRBD2 (5 bases). Germline CDR1 SEHNR, CDR2 FQNEAQ (reference sequence). V dropped 6 bases and J dropped 4 bases, with 16 bases sitting between them. The CDR3 length is 14 residues. The CDR3 sequence is CASSLSIEGYEQYF. The CDR3 DNA is TGTGCCAGCAGTCTTTCAATCGAGGGTTACGAGCAGTACTTC.

This chain links TRBV4-1 with TRBJ2-5; 7 bases match TRBD2. With V trimmed by 4 bases and J by 6 bases, 5 bases remained unmatched. This CDR3 region has 13 residues. The germline V gene has CDR1 MGHRA and CDR2 YSYEKL. CDR3 DNA: TGCGCCAGCAGCCCCCGGGGACTACAGACCCAGTACTTC. Protein product: CASSPRGLQTQYF.

This CDR3 reads CASSPLHLAKNIQYF. The CDR3 DNA follows: TGTGCCAGCAGTCCCCTTCATCTAGCCAAAAACATTCAGTACTTC. The chain has TRBV28 and TRBJ2-4; no reliable D call. This CDR3 has 15 amino acids. V was pared by 5 bases and J by 0 bases, with 11 bases between. Germline-derived CDR1 and CDR2 are MDHEN and SYDVKM.